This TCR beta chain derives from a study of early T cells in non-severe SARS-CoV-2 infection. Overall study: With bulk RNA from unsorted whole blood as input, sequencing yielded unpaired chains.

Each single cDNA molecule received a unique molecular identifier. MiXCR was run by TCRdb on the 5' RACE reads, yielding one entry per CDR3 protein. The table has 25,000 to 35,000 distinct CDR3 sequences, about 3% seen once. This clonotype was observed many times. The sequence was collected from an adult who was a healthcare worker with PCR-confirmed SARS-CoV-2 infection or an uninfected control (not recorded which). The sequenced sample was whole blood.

In DNA, the CDR3 is TGCGCCAGCAGCCAACAGGGGGCCAACGTCCTGACTTTC. Protein product: CASSQQGANVLTF. V usage is TRBV5-1 and J usage is TRBJ2-6; unclear D gene. V lost 4 bases and J 4 bases, leaving 6 bases between the germline ends. CDR3 size: 13 residues. From germline, CDR1 is SGHRS and CDR2 YFSETQ.